The source of this TCR beta chain is a study of CD8+ T cells in alopecia areata. The wider study: Patients received oral tofacitinib, 5 to 10 mg twice daily, for moderate-to-severe alopecia areata.

This clone showed up many times. Antigen unknown. CDR3 length equals 16 residues. Trimming cost V 0 bases and J 6 bases, with 17 bases left between them. Germline values: CDR1 SGHNT, CDR2 YYREEE (reference sequence). Study-level findings and limits: Many of the expanded lesional clones endured in scalp and blood while on tofacitinib. Tissue-resident alphabeta T cells belonging to normal skin likewise get sequenced within scalp specimens.

cDNA serving as the sequencing template came from extracted, reverse transcribed RNA. Using immunoSEQ multiplex PCR, the repertoire was profiled, and TCRdb retains in-frame clones only, with some absent. The sample has approximately 200,000 clones; approximately 40% are singletons. Regarding treatment: oral pan-JAK inhibitor, 5-10 mg twice daily. The source of this sequence is a human donor with alopecia areata. V and J are TRBV5-4 and TRBJ2-3, with unresolved D. The sample was CD4+ T cells sorted from blood, taken at approximately week 37, from a patient treated with tofacitinib. In nucleotides, the CDR3 is TGTGCCAGCAGCTTGGTAAGGTGGCCAAGGTTGGATACGCAGTATTTT. Translating it yields CASSLVRWPRLDTQYF.